The 10 T cell receptor beta chains below come from one sample, sequenced in a study of blood T cell repertoires in COVID-19. Generated by immunoSEQ multiplex PCR, the TCRdb table keeps only in-frame clones and is missing some. The sample gives approximately 160,000 clones, about 85% of which show up once; approximately 1.2% is in the top ten. The sequenced sample was peripheral blood. The receptors derive from a man aged 55 to 70 who had recovered from COVID-19.

The gene calls are TRBV7-9 and TRBJ1-1; D gene unclear. V gave up 3 bases and J gave up 8 bases, with 10 bases separating them. Germline V gene lookup returns CDR1 SEHNR and CDR2 FQNEAQ (reference sequence). This CDR3 is 12 amino acids long. CDR3 nucleotide sequence: TGTGCCAGCAGCTTCTCAGGAAGGGAAGCTTTCTTT. Protein: CASSFSGREAFF.

The chain is built from TRBV11-2 and TRBJ2-7; the match to TRBD1 covers 7 bases. V trimming: 5 bases; J trimming: 2 bases; junction bases outside the gene matches: 6. The CDR3 has 14 residues. Germline V gene data show CDR1 as SGHAT and CDR2 as FQNNGV. The CDR3, as DNA: TGTGCCAGCAGCGGACAGGTCCCGACCTACGAGCAGTACTTC. Translation gives CASSGQVPTYEQYF.

This clone was seen more than once but under ten times. The chain's CDR3 is CSVERGTTEAFF. CDR3 nucleotide sequence: TGCAGCGTTGAACGGGGAACCACTGAAGCTTTCTTT. This chain uses TRBV29-1 with TRBJ1-1; D gene uncertain. V lost 2 bases, J lost 4 bases, and 8 bases lay in between. Per the germline V gene, CDR1 is SQVTM and CDR2 is ANQGSEA. The CDR3 is 12 residues long.

V gene TRBV5-1 combines with J gene TRBJ1-2; 7 bases match TRBD1. CDR1 is SGHRS and CDR2 is YFSETQ in the germline V gene. With V trimmed by 4 bases and J by 3 bases, 9 bases remained unmatched. The CDR3 is 15 amino acids. CDR3 coding DNA: TGCGCCAGCAGCCAATATTACGGGACAGACTATGGCTACACCTTC. Translated, it gives CASSQYYGTDYGYTF.

The chain has TRBV4-2 and TRBJ2-1; 7 bases agree with TRBD2. The CDR3 extends over 17 amino acids. V lost 4 bases to trimming and J lost 0 bases; unmatched junction nucleotides: 9. Germline CDR1 and CDR2: LGHNA and YNFKEQ. The CDR3 nucleotides read TGTGCCAGCAGCCTCTCTCCTCGCGGGAGCTCCTACAATGAGCAGTTCTTC. This translates into CASSLSPRGSSYNEQFF.

The chain uses TRBV4-3 and TRBJ2-7, with D maybe TRBD2 (6 bases). Germline CDR1 reads LGHNA; CDR2 reads YSLEER. The CDR3 spans 14 residues. The V gene lost 0 bases and the J gene lost 6 bases, with 12 bases spanning the gap. This CDR3 reads CASSQDTSRAEQYF. CDR3 in DNA: TGCGCCAGCAGCCAAGACACTAGCCGGGCCGAGCAGTACTTC.

The J gene is TRBJ2-1, the V gene TRBV13; TRBD1 is a possible D gene (6 bases). Germline V gene lookup returns CDR1 PRHDT and CDR2 FYEKMQ (reference sequence). Trimming shortened V by 6 bases and J by 3 bases, and 18 bases separated the two germline ends. CDR3 length equals 16 residues. The CDR3, as DNA: TGTGCCAGCAGTCAAAGTAGGCAGGGGTACTACAATGAGCAGTTCTTC. It is translated as CASSQSRQGYYNEQFF.

V and J are TRBV18 and TRBJ2-7, with 8 bases that match TRBD2. The CDR3 runs 17 residues. CDR1 and CDR2 (germline): KGHSH, LQKENI. The trim removed 2 bases at V and 3 bases at J, leaving 12 bases unmatched. The CDR3 DNA follows: TGTGCCAGCTCACCAGGCGTACCCGGGACTAGTTTCTACGAGCAGTACTTC. Residues: CASSPGVPGTSFYEQYF.

This chain links TRBV4-2 with TRBJ2-1; 8 positions match TRBD2. J gave up 9 bases and V 0 bases, and 7 bases lay outside the gene matches. Germline CDR1 LGHNA, CDR2 YNFKEQ. This CDR3 region has 15 residues. CDR3 DNA: TGTGCCAGCAGCCAAGATAGGCGGGGGGTAGGTGAGCAGTTCTTC. Its translation: CASSQDRRGVGEQFF.

The chain links TRBV5-6 to TRBJ1-5; maybe TRBD1 (6 bases). V lost 4 bases and J 6 bases, leaving 14 bases between the germline ends. The CDR3 totals 14 residues. CDR1 and CDR2 (germline): SGHDT, YYEEEE. The CDR3 nucleotides are TGTGCCAGCAGCGCGAGCGGGACACCTCAGCCCCAGCATTTT. Residues: CASSASGTPQPQHF.